A selection of T cell receptor beta chains follows, all from one sample in a study of T cell repertoires in cytomegalovirus infection. TCRdb processed the reads anew with MiXCR; each CDR3 protein has one entry. The sample contains some 940,000 distinct CDR3 sequences, approximately 31% of which appear only once. No antigen is known for these receptors. Sequenced material: cultured CD8+ T cells from PBMCs, taken from culture after CMV antigen stimulation. The receptors derive from a human donor in good health (CMV status not recorded). Some clones in this sample may be carry-over from other donors' samples. Both conserved end residues are part of each CDR3. The D gene is left open where the match is weak. Only some rows state a clone size, as once, few, many or a class for expanded clones.

clone size	D gene	V gene	J gene	CDR3 DNA	CDR3 protein
many	-	TRBV7-2	TRBJ2-3	TGTGCCAGCAGCGACATAGAACCCACTAGCACAGATACGCAGTATTTT	CASSDIEPTSTDTQYF
-	-	TRBV12-5	TRBJ1-6	TGTGCTAGTGGTTTGATCGGGGGGCCCGATCCTGATTCACCCCTCCACTTT	CASGLIGGPDPDSPLHF
-	-	TRBV5-5	TRBJ2-3	TGTGCCAGCAGCATCCGGGACCCAGATACGCAGTATTTT	CASSIRDPDTQYF
-	-	TRBV6-6	TRBJ1-5	TGTGCCAGCAGTTACGACGGTAGTTCTCAGCCCCAGCATTTT	CASSYDGSSQPQHF
few	-	TRBV20-1	TRBJ2-3	TGCAGTGCTAGAGATAAGCAGGGCAATACAGATACGCAGTATTTT	CSARDKQGNTDTQYF
-	-	TRBV7-9	TRBJ2-3	TGTGCCAGCAGCTTAGTGTGGGAGAGCACAGATACGCAGTATTTT	CASSLVWESTDTQYF
-	-	TRBV5-5	TRBJ1-4	TGTGCCAGCAGCTTGTTTCGTGAGGGCCTAAGGAAGGAAAAACTGTTTTTT	CASSLFREGLRKEKLFF
few	TRBD1	TRBV9	TRBJ2-1	TGTGCCAGCAGCTCAAGGATCGACAGGGGCCTTGCCTACAATGAGCAGTTCTTC	CASSSRIDRGLAYNEQFF
once	-	TRBV6-6	TRBJ2-1	TGTGCCAGCAGTTACAAACCAGGGGATGAGCAGTTCTTC	CASSYKPGDEQFF
many	-	TRBV13	TRBJ1-1	TGTGCCAGCAGCAAGGGACGGGGGCGGACTGAAGCTTTCTTT	CASSKGRGRTEAFF
-	TRBD2	TRBV6-2/TRBV6-3	TRBJ2-5	TGTGCCAGCAGAAGGGGGACTAGCGGGGAATGGCTGTCCCAAGAGACCCAGTACTTC	CASRRGTSGEWLSQETQYF
few	TRBD1	TRBV12-3/TRBV12-4	TRBJ1-1	TGTGCCAGCATTATCCAGGGGGCGGAAAGAGACACTGAAGCTTTCTTT	CASIIQGAERDTEAFF
-	-	TRBV7-6	TRBJ1-6	TGTGCCAGCACCGATTCAGGGAGCTCCTATAATTCACCCCTCCACTTT	CASTDSGSSYNSPLHF
many	TRBD2	TRBV7-2	TRBJ2-1	TGTGCCAGCAGCTTAGGGCCGGGACTAGCGGGGGTCGGCAATGAGCAGTTCTTC	CASSLGPGLAGVGNEQFF
-	-	TRBV4-3	TRBJ2-1	TGCGCCAGCAGCCTCAAGAGTCAATCGATAAACAATGAGCAGTTCTTC	CASSLKSQSINNEQFF
once	-	TRBV7-6	TRBJ2-2	TGTGCTAGCAGCCATCAAAGGACGGCGAACACCGGGGAGCTGTTTTTT	CASSHQRTANTGELFF
-	-	TRBV29-1	TRBJ2-3	TGCAGCGCCGACCCACTTTTGGCCCGCACTTATGGAACAGATACGCAGTATTTT	CSADPLLARTYGTDTQYF
few	-	TRBV7-9	TRBJ2-7	TGTGCCAGCAGCCCCCCGAGAGGAACCTACGAGCAGTACTTC	CASSPPRGTYEQYF
-	-	TRBV12-5	TRBJ1-2	TGTGCTAGTGGTTTGCCCCCGGGGCTACCCACCTTC	CASGLPPGLPTF
-	-	TRBV27	TRBJ1-5	TGTGCCAGCAGTTCCCTCGGAGGCCGGAGCCCCCAGCCCCAGCATTTT	CASSSLGGRSPQPQHF
-	-	TRBV6-6	TRBJ1-2	TGTGCCAGCAGACAGGGTTTTGGCTACACCTTC	CASRQGFGYTF
few	-	TRBV10-3	TRBJ2-1	TGTGCCATCAGTGAGTCCGGTGCCACCATATCTGATAGCTCCTACAATGAGCAGTTCTTC	CAISESGATISDSSYNEQFF
few	TRBD1	TRBV20-1	TRBJ1-5	TGCAGTGCTCGCCCGGGACAGGGAAGTCACCAGCCCCAGCATTTT	CSARPGQGSHQPQHF
once	-	TRBV2	TRBJ2-1	TGTGCCAGCACCCCCGACACACACAATGAGCAGTTCTTC	CASTPDTHNEQFF
once	TRBD2	TRBV6-5	TRBJ2-1	TGTGCCAGCAGTTACCCGACTAGCGACGAGCAGTTCTTC	CASSYPTSDEQFF
-	TRBD1	TRBV18	TRBJ2-7	TGTGCCAGCTCGCCCTCCGGGACAGTTCTATACGAGCAGTACTTC	CASSPSGTVLYEQYF
few	TRBD1	TRBV10-3	TRBJ1-2	TGTGCCATCAGCGAATCCGACAGGGTCTATGGCTACACCTTC	CAISESDRVYGYTF
few	-	TRBV27	TRBJ1-4	TGTGCCAGCAGTTTATCGTGGGAACTTAATGAAAAACTGTTTTTT	CASSLSWELNEKLFF
-	-	TRBV19	TRBJ1-1	TGTGCCAGTAGTATAGATGGGCACTCTACAAACACTGAAGCTTTCTTT	CASSIDGHSTNTEAFF
few	-	TRBV15	TRBJ1-6	TGTGCCACCAGCAGAGATCGGGGGGTCTCACCCCTCCACTTT	CATSRDRGVSPLHF
few	-	TRBV5-4	TRBJ2-1	TGTGCCAGCAGCCTGGAGGGCCAAAACGATGAGCAGTTCTTC	CASSLEGQNDEQFF
-	-	TRBV2	TRBJ1-4	TGTGCCAGCAGTTCTAGGGCAGGGTTAATGGATAATGAAAAACTGTTTTTT	CASSSRAGLMDNEKLFF
few	TRBD1	TRBV29-1	TRBJ2-7	TGCAGCGTGGCCGGGACAGGGCCCTACGAGCAGTACTTC	CSVAGTGPYEQYF
-	-	TRBV19	TRBJ1-6	TGTGCCAGTCACCCGGACAGAAATTCACCCCTCCACTTT	CASHPDRNSPLHF
many	TRBD1	TRBV12-3/TRBV12-4	TRBJ2-5	TGTGCCAGCAGTGTACAGGGGTGGGAGACCCAGTACTTC	CASSVQGWETQYF
-	-	TRBV6-2/TRBV6-3	TRBJ1-4	TGTGCCAGCAGTTACCGGGGGAGCGGAAATGAAAAACTGTTTTTT	CASSYRGSGNEKLFF
few	-	TRBV29-1	TRBJ2-3	TGCAGCGTTGGTGGGGGGTTCACAGATACGCAGTATTTT	CSVGGGFTDTQYF
few	-	TRBV15	TRBJ1-1	TGTGCCACCAGCAGATCTCGGACAACTGAAGCTTTCTTT	CATSRSRTTEAFF
many	-	TRBV7-2	TRBJ2-1	TGTGCCAGCAGCTTAGATGGTAGAGCCCGAGCGGATGAGCAGTTCTTC	CASSLDGRARADEQFF
few	-	TRBV4-1	TRBJ1-1	TGCGCCAGCAGCCCCCTAGGGGGGGGATATCGCACTGAAGCTTTCTTT	CASSPLGGGYRTEAFF
-	TRBD2	TRBV12-5	TRBJ2-1	TGTGCTAGTGGTCCACGACTAGCGGGGGGGCGGTACAATGAGCAGTTCTTC	CASGPRLAGGRYNEQFF
few	-	TRBV7-9	TRBJ2-6	TGTGCCAGCAGCTTAGGGTCCTCCCGGGGGTCTGGGGCCAACGTCCTGACTTTC	CASSLGSSRGSGANVLTF
-	-	TRBV19	TRBJ2-1	TGTGCCAGTAAGGTGGAGGGGACCAACCCTTACAATGAGCAGTTCTTC	CASKVEGTNPYNEQFF
-	TRBD1	TRBV19	TRBJ1-5	TGTGCCAGTAGTTCTGATGGGACAGGGGTTCAGCCCCAGCATTTT	CASSSDGTGVQPQHF
few	-	TRBV28	TRBJ1-4	TGTGCCAGCAGTATCCGTGGAGTCTCTAATGAAAAACTGTTTTTT	CASSIRGVSNEKLFF
-	-	TRBV24-1	TRBJ2-5	TGTGCCACCAGTGATTCCACAGAGTGGTACTTC	CATSDSTEWYF
-	-	TRBV14	TRBJ2-2	TGTGCCAGCAGCCAAAGGACGTACACCGGGGAGCTGTTTTTT	CASSQRTYTGELFF
-	TRBD1	TRBV6-1	TRBJ2-3	TGTGCCAGCAGTCATTACCGATTAGACAGGGGGCTTGGAGATACGCAGTATTTT	CASSHYRLDRGLGDTQYF
few	TRBD1	TRBV20-1	TRBJ1-4	TGCAGTGCTGGGACAGTCGAGTATGAAAAACTGTTTTTT	CSAGTVEYEKLFF